This is a list of T cell receptor beta chains from one sample in a study of T-cell reconstitution after alpha-beta-depleted transplantation in children. TCRdb recomputed calls from the PCR reads with MiXCR, one row per CDR3 protein. The sample lists approximately 130,000 distinct CDR3 sequences, around a tenth seen once, with approximately 25% in the top ten. This specimen was PBMCs, mostly from graft donor cells, taken 180 days after TCRalphabeta/CD19-depleted stem cell transplant. The receptors were sampled from a girl under three years old who had a stem cell transplant for combined immunodeficiency, so the T cells may come from the graft donor. CDR3s include the opening cysteine and the closing phenylalanine or tryptophan. Fields, in order: J gene, CDR3 length, clone size, V gene, D gene, CDR3 DNA, CDR3 protein. The D gene is left open where the match is weak. Some rows have no size entry. The others give once, few or many, or a class for an expanded clone.

J: TRBJ2-1
length: 15
size: NA
V: TRBV5-6
D: TRBD2
DNA: TGTGCCAGCAGCTCGGGACTAGTCTCCTACAATGAGCAGTTCTTC
CDR3: CASSSGLVSYNEQFF

J: TRBJ1-2
length: 15
size: NA
V: TRBV5-1
D: NA
DNA: TGCGCCAGCAGCCCGTCCGCGGGGATCAACTATGGCTACACCTTC
CDR3: CASSPSAGINYGYTF

J: TRBJ2-5
length: 12
size: few
V: TRBV29-1
D: TRBD2
DNA: TGCAGCGTTGCGCCGGGGGGAGAGACCCAGTACTTC
CDR3: CSVAPGGETQYF

J: TRBJ1-2
length: 15
size: few
V: TRBV30
D: TRBD1
DNA: TGTGCCTGGAGGGAAAGGGGGCGAAACGGCCTTGGCTACACCTTC
CDR3: CAWRERGRNGLGYTF

J: TRBJ1-1
length: 13
size: few
V: TRBV29-1
D: NA
DNA: TGCAGCGCCCACCGGGGCCCAGGCACTGAAGCTTTCTTT
CDR3: CSAHRGPGTEAFF

J: TRBJ2-3
length: 17
size: few
V: TRBV27
D: TRBD1
DNA: TGTGCCAGCAGTTTAGTTGGCAGGGGGTTCCCCACAGATACGCAGTATTTT
CDR3: CASSLVGRGFPTDTQYF

J: TRBJ2-5
length: 15
size: NA
V: TRBV20-1
D: TRBD2
DNA: TGCAGTGCTAGACAGGGACTAGCGGGAGTAGAGACCCAGTACTTC
CDR3: CSARQGLAGVETQYF

J: TRBJ2-5
length: 12
size: NA
V: TRBV30
D: NA
DNA: TGTGCCTGGAGTGTGGGATTCGAGACCCAGTACTTC
CDR3: CAWSVGFETQYF

J: TRBJ2-1
length: 16
size: few
V: TRBV20-1
D: NA
DNA: TGCAGTGCTAGACGATCCCGACTAGTTTACGGCAATGAGCAGTTCTTC
CDR3: CSARRSRLVYGNEQFF

J: TRBJ1-5
length: 15
size: few
V: TRBV7-2
D: NA
DNA: TGTGCCAGCAGCTTAAACCCCGGGGGAAGGCAGCCCCAGCATTTT
CDR3: CASSLNPGGRQPQHF

J: TRBJ1-5
length: 15
size: NA
V: TRBV23-1
D: TRBD1
DNA: TGCGCCAGCAGTCAATCAGACAGGGAAGATCAGCCCCAGCATTTT
CDR3: CASSQSDREDQPQHF

J: TRBJ2-3
length: 20
size: NA
V: TRBV20-1
D: TRBD1
DNA: TGCAGTGCTAGAGGGACGGGGACAGGGTGGTGGTGGGCGAGCACAGATACGCAGTATTTT
CDR3: CSARGTGTGWWWASTDTQYF

J: TRBJ2-7
length: 15
size: NA
V: TRBV7-2
D: NA
DNA: TGTGCCAGCAGCTTAAATCCGGGGGTCTCCTACGAGCAGTACTTC
CDR3: CASSLNPGVSYEQYF

J: TRBJ1-5
length: 15
size: few
V: TRBV28
D: NA
DNA: TGTGCCAGCAGAGGCGGGCGGATCTCCAATCAGCCCCAGCATTTT
CDR3: CASRGGRISNQPQHF

J: TRBJ2-7
length: 13
size: few
V: TRBV4-3
D: NA
DNA: TGCGCCAGCAGCCACCTTAGGGACTACGAGCAGTACTTC
CDR3: CASSHLRDYEQYF

J: TRBJ2-7
length: 12
size: few
V: TRBV6-6
D: NA
DNA: TGTGCCAGCAGTTCGTCAGGGTACGAGCAGTACTTC
CDR3: CASSSSGYEQYF

J: TRBJ2-1
length: 16
size: NA
V: TRBV5-1
D: TRBD2
DNA: TGCGCCAGCAGCAAGGGACTAGCGGGGGGCAACAATGAGCAGTTCTTC
CDR3: CASSKGLAGGNNEQFF

J: TRBJ1-4
length: 15
size: NA
V: TRBV11-2
D: TRBD1
DNA: TGTGCCAGCAGCTTATTAGGGACAGGGAAGGAAAAACTGTTTTTT
CDR3: CASSLLGTGKEKLFF

J: TRBJ2-7
length: 13
size: few
V: TRBV20-1
D: TRBD1
DNA: TGCAGTGCCGAGACAGGGGAATCCTACGAGCAGTACTTC
CDR3: CSAETGESYEQYF

J: TRBJ1-2
length: 14
size: few
V: TRBV4-3
D: NA
DNA: TGCGCCAGCAGCCAGTGGGCCCATAGGGGTGGCTACACCTTC
CDR3: CASSQWAHRGGYTF

J: TRBJ1-2
length: 13
size: few
V: TRBV7-3
D: TRBD1
DNA: TGTGCCAGCAGCTCGTCAGGGGGCGATGGCTACACCTTC
CDR3: CASSSSGGDGYTF

J: TRBJ2-5
length: 15
size: few
V: TRBV7-3
D: TRBD2
DNA: TGTGCCAGCAGCTTACTAGCGGGGGGGCAGGAGACCCAGTACTTC
CDR3: CASSLLAGGQETQYF

J: TRBJ2-3
length: 13
size: NA
V: TRBV12-3/TRBV12-4
D: TRBD2
DNA: TGTGCCAGCAAGCCGGGACTAGCGGGGGCCCCGTATTTT
CDR3: CASKPGLAGAPYF

J: TRBJ2-7
length: 14
size: NA
V: TRBV29-1
D: NA
DNA: TGCAGCGTTGAAGTGGCGGGAATAAACTACGAGCAGTACTTC
CDR3: CSVEVAGINYEQYF

J: TRBJ1-4
length: 14
size: NA
V: TRBV9
D: NA
DNA: TGTGCCAGCAGCGTAGGAGCTCGGAGGGATAAACTGTTTTTT
CDR3: CASSVGARRDKLFF

J: TRBJ1-4
length: 13
size: NA
V: TRBV20-1
D: NA
DNA: TGCAGTGCTCCCCCGGAGGGGAGGGAAAAACTGTTTTTT
CDR3: CSAPPEGREKLFF

J: TRBJ1-6
length: 15
size: NA
V: TRBV5-5
D: NA
DNA: TGTGCCAGCAGCTTGCTGCAGGGCTATAATTCACCCCTCCACTTT
CDR3: CASSLLQGYNSPLHF

J: TRBJ2-7
length: 14
size: NA
V: TRBV2
D: NA
DNA: TGTGCCAGCACGGACGGCTTGGCTTCCTACGAGCAGTACTTC
CDR3: CASTDGLASYEQYF

J: TRBJ2-5
length: 14
size: NA
V: TRBV20-1
D: NA
DNA: TGCAGTGCTAGAAAGGGGGGGGCTGGAGAGACCCAGTACTTC
CDR3: CSARKGGAGETQYF

J: TRBJ2-7
length: 14
size: few
V: TRBV12-3/TRBV12-4
D: TRBD1
DNA: TGTGCCAGCAGTAAGGGACAGGGGGACTACGAGCAGTACTTC
CDR3: CASSKGQGDYEQYF

J: TRBJ2-3
length: 15
size: few
V: TRBV24-1
D: TRBD1
DNA: TGTGCCACCAGTGGGACAGGGGGACGGACAGATACGCAGTATTTT
CDR3: CATSGTGGRTDTQYF